This is a list of T cell receptor beta chains from one sample in a study of blood T cell repertoires in COVID-19. Measured with immunoSEQ multiplex PCR; TCRdb has only the in-frame clones, and not every one. The sample has 200,000 to 250,000 clones; approximately 78% are singletons. Sequencing was carried out using peripheral blood. All receptors come from a woman aged 80 or over with COVID-19, enrolled during active disease. Each CDR3 is given with its conserved first and last residue. Fields, in order: D gene, V gene, J gene, clone size, CDR3 DNA, CDR3 protein. D genes are given only for firm matches. Only some rows state a clone size, as once, few, many or a class for expanded clones.

.	TRBV7-9	TRBJ2-3	once	TGTGCCAGCAGCTTAATCTCGGGAGCGACTAGCACAGATACGCAGTATTTT	CASSLISGATSTDTQYF
TRBD2	TRBV6-2/TRBV6-3	TRBJ2-1	.	TGTGCCAGCAGACCTAGCGGGGGGTCGATGGGTGAGCAGTTCTTC	CASRPSGGSMGEQFF
TRBD1	TRBV18	TRBJ1-5	once	TGTGCCAGCTCACCAGGGGGACAGAAAAATCAGCCCCAGCATTTT	CASSPGGQKNQPQHF
TRBD1	TRBV18	TRBJ2-5	.	TGTGCCAGCTCACCATTCGACAGGGGTGGTCAAGAGACCCAGTACTTC	CASSPFDRGGQETQYF
TRBD1	TRBV2	TRBJ1-5	once	TGTGCCAGCAGTATGCGACAGGGGAGAGATCAGCCCCAGCATTTT	CASSMRQGRDQPQHF
.	TRBV18	TRBJ2-1	.	TGTGCCAGCTCACCGGCGGGAACGCCTTACAATGAGCAGTTCTTC	CASSPAGTPYNEQFF
.	TRBV18	TRBJ1-2	.	TGTGCCAGCTCACCATCCGGAGGGGTTCCTGGCTACACCTTC	CASSPSGGVPGYTF
.	TRBV6-6	TRBJ1-2	.	TGTGCCAGCACCTCGGCGGATAACAACTATGGCTACACCTTC	CASTSADNNYGYTF
.	TRBV7-3	TRBJ2-2	.	TGTGCCAGCAGCGTAGGACTAAACACCGGGGAGCTGTTTTTT	CASSVGLNTGELFF
TRBD2	TRBV24-1	TRBJ2-1	.	TGTGCCACCAGTGATTACCCGGGACTAGCGGGAGGCGAGCAGTTCTTC	CATSDYPGLAGGEQFF
.	TRBV19	TRBJ1-1	.	TGTGCCAGTAGTATTATCGGAGAGGGGAACACTGAAGCTTTCTTT	CASSIIGEGNTEAFF
TRBD1	TRBV30	TRBJ2-3	few	TGTGCCTGGAGTGTAGGACAGGCGGTGGGGGATACGCAGTATTTT	CAWSVGQAVGDTQYF
.	TRBV19	TRBJ2-1	.	TGTGCCAGTAGTCCGCGGGGCCGAGCGGAGGGTGAGCAGTTCTTC	CASSPRGRAEGEQFF
.	TRBV5-1	TRBJ2-3	once	TGCGCCAGCAGCCCGTCCACAGATACGCAGTATTTT	CASSPSTDTQYF
TRBD2	TRBV4-2	TRBJ2-1	.	TGTGCCAGCAGCCAAGAAGCGGGGAGCTCCTACAATGAGCAGTTCTTC	CASSQEAGSSYNEQFF
TRBD1	TRBV7-2	TRBJ1-1	.	TGTGCCAGCAGCTCGACAGGGAAGACTGAAGCTTTCTTT	CASSSTGKTEAFF
TRBD1	TRBV5-6	TRBJ1-5	.	TGTGCCAGCAGCCGGGGACAGGGTCTCAATCAGCCCCAGCATTTT	CASSRGQGLNQPQHF
TRBD1	TRBV3-1/TRBV3-2	TRBJ1-2	.	TGTGCCAGCAGCCAGGGACAGGGCGGCTATGGCTACACCTTC	CASSQGQGGYGYTF
.	TRBV3-1/TRBV3-2	TRBJ2-7	few	TGTGCCAGCAGCCCCACAGGTAACTACGAGCAGTACTTC	CASSPTGNYEQYF
.	TRBV27	TRBJ2-3	.	TGTGCCAGCAGTCAGACAGCGAAACAGGATACGCAGTATTTT	CASSQTAKQDTQYF
TRBD1	TRBV15	TRBJ1-5	.	TGTGCCACCAGCGGGACAGGGGGACTATCGGGAGCCCAGCATTTT	CATSGTGGLSGAQHF
.	TRBV7-2	TRBJ1-2	once	TGTGCCAGCAGCGTTGCGGTTGGCAGAAACTATGGCTACACCTTC	CASSVAVGRNYGYTF
.	TRBV5-1	TRBJ1-5	.	TGCGCCAGCAGCTCCCGGGCCCAGCATTTT	CASSSRAQHF
.	TRBV6-2/TRBV6-3	TRBJ2-1	.	TGTGCCAGCAGTTATTTCGGGGGTGAGCAGTTCTTC	CASSYFGGEQFF
TRBD1	TRBV19	TRBJ2-5	once	TGTGCCAGTAGTATCTGGGACAGGGGTGAGACCCAGTACTTC	CASSIWDRGETQYF
.	TRBV27	TRBJ1-1	.	TGTGCCAGCAGCCCCCGGGAGGTAATTAGCACTGAAGCTTTCTTT	CASSPREVISTEAFF
.	TRBV28	TRBJ1-5	few	TGTGCCAGCAGTCCCCGACTGATTAGCAATCAGCCCCAGCATTTT	CASSPRLISNQPQHF
TRBD1	TRBV6-5	TRBJ2-7	.	TGTGCCAGCAACTCCCGGGACAGAAACTACGAGCAGTACTTC	CASNSRDRNYEQYF
TRBD2	TRBV28	TRBJ2-7	.	TGTGCCAGCAGTTTAGCTAGCGGTGGGGTGGACTACGAGCAGTACTTC	CASSLASGGVDYEQYF
.	TRBV9	TRBJ1-6	.	TGTGCCAGCAGCCCCGGGACACGGGTAGATTATAATTCACCCCTCCACTTT	CASSPGTRVDYNSPLHF
.	TRBV5-1	TRBJ2-7	.	TGCGCCAGCAGCACTGGACAAGAAAAGCCCTACGAGCAGTACTTC	CASSTGQEKPYEQYF
TRBD1	TRBV5-4	TRBJ1-2	.	TGTGCCAGCAGCTTACAGGGGGATAGAGGCTACACCTTC	CASSLQGDRGYTF
.	TRBV19	TRBJ1-3	.	TGTGCCAGTAGCCAAGGGGCCCCCGGAAACACCATATATTTT	CASSQGAPGNTIYF
.	TRBV2	TRBJ1-6	.	TGTGCCAGCAGTGATTCCCGGGGGAATTCACCCCTCCACTTT	CASSDSRGNSPLHF
TRBD2	TRBV24-1	TRBJ2-1	.	TGTGCCACCAGTGAACCGGGACTAGCGGGAGAAGGGGTTTACAATGAGCAGTTCTTC	CATSEPGLAGEGVYNEQFF
.	TRBV7-8	TRBJ1-3	few	TGTGCCAGCAGCGATCCCGGGACAAGCTCTGGAAACACCATATATTTT	CASSDPGTSSGNTIYF